This TCR beta chain appears in the sequencing data of a study of cytomegalovirus exposure and HLA in healthy donors. The PCR employed 60 Vbeta primers together with 13 Jbeta primers. Produced via immunoSEQ multiplex PCR; TCRdb's table is partial and in-frame only. This sample has 150,000 to 200,000 clones, with roughly four fifths found just once. Points on this clone: Its target is unknown.

Trimming shortened V by 3 bases and J by 4 bases, and 15 bases separated the two germline ends. Germline values: CDR1 SGHAT, CDR2 FQDESV (reference sequence). This CDR3 contains 15 residues. Broader study findings: The CMV antigen specificity of a few CMV-associated chains was confirmed through in vitro analysis. Researchers reportedly found TCR beta sequences accurately predicted most subjects' HLA-A and HLA-B alleles.

The chain links TRBV11-1 to TRBJ1-1; D perhaps matches TRBD1 (6 bases). Sequencing input: PBMCs. The receptor was derived from a woman aged 45-59 years in good health and CMV-seropositive. This CDR3 reads CASSLRQAGGTEAFF. CDR3 sequence (DNA): TGTGCCAGCAGCTTGAGACAGGCGGGGGGCACTGAAGCTTTCTTT.